This entry concerns a single TCR beta chain. Its cognate antigen is unknown. These data belong to a study of T cells after yellow fever vaccination. Overall study: When fractions had low cell numbers, they were prepared with SMART-Seq v4 Ultra Low Input. The study's findings and limits: The appearance of a small share of clonotypes in both CD4 and CD8 compartments was observed. Primary-vaccination clones mostly resurfaced post-booster (about 95% CD4, approximately 90% CD8). There was a possibility that FACS-sorted repertoires contained abundant clonotypes contaminating from the bulk population.

TCRdb passed the 5' RACE reads through MiXCR, listing each CDR3 protein once. The sample comprises 300,000 to 350,000 distinct CDR3 sequences, roughly 8.4% of which are singletons, and roughly 18% rests with the top ten. Sequencing used PBMCs, obtained more than 40 days after the first yellow fever vaccination. This TCR came from a man younger than 35 who received the YFV17D yellow fever vaccine.

CDR3 residues: CSASNRVHNEQFF. CDR3 in DNA: TGCAGTGCTAGTAATAGGGTACACAATGAGCAGTTCTTC. V is TRBV20-1 and J is TRBJ2-1; the D is unclear. Germline V gives CDR1 DFQATT, CDR2 SNEGSKA (reference sequence). This CDR3 is 13 amino acids long. V lost 3 bases to trimming and J lost 5 bases, with 11 bases between them.